Each of the 19 T cell receptor beta chains below was sequenced from the same sample in a study of T-cell reconstitution after alpha-beta-depleted transplantation in children. Library preparation (for TCRbeta) was performed with unique molecular identifiers. TCRdb passed the PCR reads through MiXCR, listing each CDR3 protein once. Of 90,000 to 100,000 distinct CDR3 sequences listed, 23% are singletons. The sequencing here drew on PBMCs, taken before TCRalphabeta/CD19-depleted stem cell transplant. The origin of the receptors is a boy under 10 years old with acute lymphoblastic leukemia, due to receive a stem cell transplant.

The CDR3, as DNA: TGCGCCAGCAGCCCAGACGGGACCCCTGGGACCGAGCAGTACTTC. It yields the protein CASSPDGTPGTEQYF. The rearrangement uses TRBV5-1 and TRBJ2-7; D may be TRBD1 or TRBD2 (5 bases each). Trimming shortened V by 4 bases and J by 6 bases, and 20 bases separated the two germline ends. Looked up from germline, CDR1 is SGHRS and CDR2 is YFSETQ. This CDR3 is 15 amino acids long.

This clonotype has only a few counts. This chain joins TRBV20-1 and TRBJ2-5, with D unclear. Germline CDR1 and CDR2: DFQATT and SNEGSKA (reference sequence). The length of the CDR3 is 12 residues. Trimming took off 3 bases at V and 4 bases at J, with 9 bases between the two ends. For the CDR3, the DNA is TGCAGTGCTAGCAGACCAAGAGAGACCCAGTACTTC. It yields the protein CSASRPRETQYF.

The rearrangement uses TRBV29-1 and TRBJ2-1; D is perhaps TRBD2 (7 bases). V lost 8 bases, J lost 8 bases, and 22 bases lay in between. The CDR3 is 14 amino acids. Germline V gene lookup returns CDR1 SQVTM and CDR2 ANQGSEA. CDR3 in amino acids: CSSMERRGGHEQFF. CDR3 DNA: TGCAGCTCCATGGAGCGGAGGGGGGGGCATGAGCAGTTCTTC.

This clonotype was counted many times. The V gene is TRBV5-1, the J gene TRBJ2-3; perhaps D is TRBD1 or TRBD2 (5 bases each). Trimming stripped 4 bases from V and 5 bases from J, with 14 bases between. CDR1 SGHRS and CDR2 YFSETQ come from the germline V gene. This CDR3 region has 14 residues. For the CDR3, the DNA is TGCGCCAGCAGCCTGGGACCTTTTGGAGATACGCAGTATTTT. Its translation is CASSLGPFGDTQYF.

Comment on this clonotype: It may be a read error: a sequence one base away is much more abundant. J is TRBJ2-3 and V is TRBV4-2; possible D gene TRBD2, 6 bases. This CDR3 region has 17 residues. Germline V gives CDR1 LGHNA, CDR2 YNFKEQ. The CDR3 DNA reads as TGTGCCAGCAGCAAAGATTTGGATAGCGGAGGAATAGTTACGCAGTATTTT. This gives the protein CASSKDLDSGGIVTQYF.

The J gene is TRBJ2-1, the V gene TRBV6-2 or TRBV6-3, with a weak D call TRBD2 (6 bases). Germline CDR1 MNHEY, CDR2 SVGEGT. Deletions cut 6 bases from V and 4 bases from J, with 13 bases between. This CDR3 has 14 residues. CDR3 protein: CASSPWTTYNEQFF. The CDR3 DNA reads TGTGCCAGCAGCCCCTGGACTACTTACAATGAGCAGTTCTTC.

This chain joins TRBV20-1 and TRBJ2-7; D remains unclear. The ends were cut back, 2 bases at V and 5 bases at J, with 7 bases in the middle. CDR3 length equals 11 residues. Germline CDR1 reads DFQATT; CDR2 reads SNEGSKA (reference sequence). This chain's CDR3 is CSARLRHEQYF. The CDR3, as DNA: TGCAGTGCTAGACTCAGACACGAGCAGTACTTC.

The V gene is TRBV9, the J gene TRBJ2-1, with D unclear. Trimming stripped 4 bases from V and 0 bases from J, with 14 bases between. CDR3 size: 16 residues. Per germline, CDR1 SGDLS and CDR2 YYNGEE. The CDR3 sequence: CASSSLRLGSYNEQFF. The CDR3 DNA is TGTGCCAGCAGCTCCCTGCGGCTCGGCTCCTACAATGAGCAGTTCTTC.

V is TRBV15 and J is TRBJ2-2; D is perhaps TRBD1 or TRBD2 (5 bases each). The V end lost 2 bases, the J end lost 6 bases, and 7 bases lay between the germline ends. CDR3 length: 13 amino acids. In germline, CDR1 is LNHNV, CDR2 YYDKDF (reference sequence). The CDR3 coding sequence is TGTGCCACCAGCAGACTGGGGGCCGGGGAGCTGTTTTTT. This codes for CATSRLGAGELFF.

This clonotype was counted only a few times. The V and J genes are TRBV7-2 and TRBJ2-2; 11 nucleotides agree with TRBD2. CDR3 length: 16 residues. The junction had 6 bases not matched to a gene; V was cut back by 5 bases and J by 4 bases. CDR1 and CDR2 from the germline V gene are SGHTA and FQGNSA. Here the CDR3 reads CASSLSSGRLTGELFF. The CDR3, as DNA: TGTGCCAGCAGCCTGTCTAGCGGGAGGCTCACCGGGGAGCTGTTTTTT.

The chain couples TRBV3-1 to TRBJ2-7, with a possible D match to TRBD2 (5 bases). CDR1 LGHDT and CDR2 YNNKEL come from the germline V gene (reference sequence). The V gene lost 0 bases and the J gene lost 1 base, with 10 bases spanning the gap. The CDR3 contains 15 residues. The chain's CDR3 is CASSQDLQRSYEQYF. CDR3 nucleotide sequence: TGTGCCAGCAGCCAAGATCTACAGCGGTCCTACGAGCAGTACTTC.

This chain joins TRBV25-1 and TRBJ2-2; perhaps TRBD2 as D (7 bases). This CDR3 region has 15 residues. Trimming removed 10 bases from V and 3 bases from J, with 18 bases in between. Germline assignment: CDR1 MGHDK and CDR2 SYGVNS. In DNA, the CDR3 is TGTGCCATCCAAGGGGGGGACAATTACACCGGGGAGCTGTTTTTT. Encoded protein: CAIQGGDNYTGELFF.

The gene calls are TRBV7-2 and TRBJ1-1; D might be TRBD1 (6 bases). The CDR3 extends over 14 amino acids. V was clipped by 2 bases and J by 3 bases, with 10 bases between them. The germline CDR1 and CDR2 sequences are SGHTA and FQGNSA. The CDR3 nucleotides are TGTGCCAGCAGCTTACCGGACAGCTACACTGAAGCTTTCTTT. Translated, it gives CASSLPDSYTEAFF. The full variable domain, with the rest looked up from reference TRBV7-2 and TRBJ1-1, is GAGVSQSPSNKVTEKGKDVELRCDPISGHTALYWYRQSLGQGLEFLIYFQGNSAPDKSGLPSDRFSAERTGGSVSTLTIQRTQQEDSAVYLCASSLPDSYTEAFFGQGTRLTVV.

The rearrangement links TRBV29-1 to TRBJ2-7; D uncertain. The CDR3 is 11 residues long. Trimming stripped 3 bases from V and 2 bases from J, with 5 bases between. In germline, CDR1 is SQVTM, CDR2 ANQGSEA. The CDR3 here is CSVEVAYEQYF. In DNA, the CDR3 is TGCAGCGTTGAGGTGGCCTACGAGCAGTACTTC.

This clonotype came up a few times. The J gene is TRBJ2-1, the V gene TRBV10-3; D is unclear. The CDR3 runs to 14 residues. The germline V and J ends were trimmed by 6 bases and 0 bases, with 9 bases remaining between them. From germline, CDR1 is ENHRY and CDR2 SYGVKD. In DNA form, the CDR3 reads TGTGCCATCAGGGCCAGGAGCTCCTACAATGAGCAGTTCTTC. Amino acid sequence: CAIRARSSYNEQFF.

This clonotype has only a few counts. V is TRBV5-1 and J is TRBJ2-1; 11 bases are shared with TRBD2. V lost 6 bases and J lost 6; bases outside the gene matches: 11. The CDR3 length is 16 residues. Looked up from germline, CDR1 is SGHRS and CDR2 is YFSETQ. The CDR3 sequence is CASTPGGTSGFNEQFF. In DNA, the CDR3 is TGCGCCAGCACCCCGGGGGGGACTAGCGGTTTCAATGAGCAGTTCTTC.

This clonotype was picked up one time. This rearrangement joins TRBV11-1 to TRBJ1-2, with 7 bases identical to TRBD1. The CDR3 sequence is 18 residues long. With 1 base clipped from V and 1 base from J, the junction kept 12 bases outside the gene matches. Germline V gene data show CDR1 as SGHAT and CDR2 as FQDESV (reference sequence). CDR3 residues: CASSLVRTGARLNYGYTF. The CDR3 coding sequence is TGTGCCAGCAGCTTAGTGCGGACAGGCGCCCGACTTAACTATGGCTACACCTTC.

This clonotype was counted a few times. This chain links TRBV24-1 with TRBJ2-7, with D possibly being TRBD1 (6 bases). CDR1 KGHDR and CDR2 SFDVKD come from the germline V gene. V lost 5 bases and J lost 1, with 8 bases in between. This CDR3 has 13 amino acids. CDR3 sequence: CATSVTGSYEQYF. CDR3 nucleotide sequence: TGTGCCACCAGTGTAACAGGGTCCTACGAGCAGTACTTC.

This clonotype was observed at least ten times. V and J are TRBV10-3 and TRBJ1-1; D perhaps matches TRBD1 (5 bases). Looked up from germline, CDR1 is ENHRY and CDR2 is SYGVKD. Trimming left V 6 bases short and J 3 bases short, with 8 bases between. This CDR3 spans 12 amino acids. CDR3 in amino acids: CAISTRDTEAFF. The CDR3 DNA reads as TGTGCCATCAGCACCAGGGACACTGAAGCTTTCTTT.